This T cell receptor (beta chain) stems from a study of OX40 agonist ivuxolimab in advanced cancers. At the level of the study: The study gave patients intravenous ivuxolimab at 0.01 to 10 mg/kg every 2 weeks. Males comprised over 80% of the group, whose mean age was roughly 64 years (range 23 to 79).

Study-wide results and limits: On average, CD8+ T cells had more expanded clones than CD4+.

Germline V gene sequence: CDR1 MDHEN, CDR2 SYDVKM. There are 15 residues in the CDR3. Trimming took off 7 bases at V and 1 base at J, with 14 bases between the two ends. Libraries were prepared by immunoSEQ multiplex PCR; TCRdb keeps only in-frame clonotypes and omits some of them. Of 70,000 or so clones in the sample, 65% to 85% were seen once. Concerning this clone itself: Its specificity is not known.

The sequences come from CD4+ or CD8+ T cells sorted from blood, collected in a trial of the OX40 agonist ivuxolimab. The chain recombines TRBV28 with TRBJ2-4; either TRBD1 or TRBD2 may supply D (5 bases each). This clonotype was obtained from an adult with an advanced solid tumor such as melanoma, head and neck, liver or kidney cancer. Written as DNA, the CDR3 is TGTGCCAGCACCCCCCGGGGCCGGGCCAAAAACATTCAGTACTTC. This codes for CASTPRGRAKNIQYF.